This entry describes one TCR beta chain. The data derive from a study of T cell changes during pregnancy in multiple sclerosis. The germline CDR1 and CDR2 sequences are SGDLS and YYNGEE. The trim removed 2 bases at V and 5 bases at J, leaving 3 bases unmatched. This CDR3 contains 13 residues. Clones were sequenced by immunoSEQ multiplex PCR, and TCRdb holds only the in-frame ones, with some missing. The sample yields approximately 43,000 clones, 80% to 95% seen once. The receptor was derived from a female donor with multiple sclerosis, enrolled in a pregnancy study. The chain carries TRBV9 and TRBJ2-7, with 8 bases matching TRBD1. The source was CD8+ T cells from peripheral blood mononuclear cells, collected in the first trimester of pregnancy. CDR3 residues: CASSVDRGHEQYF. CDR3 nucleotide sequence: TGTGCCAGCAGCGTCGACAGGGGCCACGAGCAGTACTTC.